These T cell receptor beta chains were read from a single sample in a study of Graves' ophthalmopathy and Graves' hyperthyroidism. MiXCR, applied by TCRdb to the multiplex PCR reads, yields one record per CDR3 protein. The sample carries 650,000 to 800,000 distinct CDR3 sequences, roughly 39% recorded once. Sequencing used peripheral blood. These receptor sequences come from an adult man with Graves' ophthalmopathy. Both conserved end residues are part of each CDR3. The D gene is left open where the match is weak. Clone size is shown for a subset of rows, as once, few, many or a class of expanded clone.

NA	TRBV29-1	NA	TRBJ1-5	TGCAGCGTTGATCGAGGGGGAGACCAAGAGACCCAGCATTTT	CSVDRGGDQETQHF
TRBD1	TRBV6-1	few	TRBJ2-7	TGTGCCAGCAGTCCCCTGGGACAGGGTGAAGAGCAGTACTTC	CASSPLGQGEEQYF
NA	TRBV7-8	NA	TRBJ2-5	TGTGCCAGCAGCCGCTACACCGGTCTCACCCAGTACTTC	CASSRYTGLTQYF
TRBD2	TRBV29-1	many	TRBJ2-5	TGCAGCGTTGCGGTACTAGCGGGATCAGAGACCCAGTACTTC	CSVAVLAGSETQYF
TRBD2	TRBV7-8	many	TRBJ2-5	TGTGCCAGCAGCTTACGTAGACTAGCGGTAAAAGAGACCCAGTACTTC	CASSLRRLAVKETQYF
NA	TRBV10-3	many	TRBJ2-5	TGTGCCATCAGCGTAGGGGAAGAGACCCAGTACTTC	CAISVGEETQYF
NA	TRBV19	NA	TRBJ2-1	TGTGCCAGTGAAGGGTCGCCGGACAATGAGCAGTTCTTC	CASEGSPDNEQFF
NA	TRBV9	few	TRBJ1-6	TGTGCCAGCACCCGCTGGGGGATCCCCAATTCACCCCTCCACTTT	CASTRWGIPNSPLHF
NA	TRBV7-2	many	TRBJ2-7	TGTGCCAGCAGCGAGACCATCTACGAGCAGTACTTC	CASSETIYEQYF
TRBD1	TRBV5-1	many	TRBJ2-7	TGCGCCAGCAGCACGGGGGGACAGGGGTTCGTCGAGCAGTACTTC	CASSTGGQGFVEQYF
TRBD1	TRBV14	NA	TRBJ1-2	TGTGCCAGCAGATTCGGGGACAGGGGCTATGGCTACACCTTC	CASRFGDRGYGYTF
NA	TRBV6-1	NA	TRBJ1-2	TGTGCCAGCAAGGGCAGGGCCTACTATGGCTACACCTTC	CASKGRAYYGYTF
NA	TRBV13	few	TRBJ2-7	TGTGCCAGTGACCAATCGGGTGGGAGCTCCTACGAGCAGTACTTC	CASDQSGGSSYEQYF
TRBD1	TRBV25-1	NA	TRBJ1-6	TGTGCCAGCAGTGTGGGGACAGGGGTAGCTTCAAATTCACCCCTCCACTTT	CASSVGTGVASNSPLHF
NA	TRBV5-8	NA	TRBJ2-7	TGTGCCAGCAGCCGGAAAAACCAGGGGAGCGGCGAGCAGTACTTC	CASSRKNQGSGEQYF
NA	TRBV20-1	few	TRBJ1-4	TGCAGTGCTAGTTTGCACGGGGGGGAAAAACTGTTTTTT	CSASLHGGEKLFF
TRBD2	TRBV11-1	NA	TRBJ2-2	TGTGCCAGCGGTTCCGCGGGACTAGCCCAGACGAACACCGGGGAGCTGTTTTTT	CASGSAGLAQTNTGELFF
NA	TRBV7-9	once	TRBJ1-5	TGTGCCAGCAGCTCCGATGGGGGCAATCAGCCCCAGCATTTT	CASSSDGGNQPQHF
NA	TRBV12-3/TRBV12-4	few	TRBJ2-5	TGTGCCAGCAGTTTATGGGTTTTGGGCCAAGAGACCCAGTACTTC	CASSLWVLGQETQYF
NA	TRBV19	many	TRBJ1-2	TGTGCCAGTAGTTCAGGGGTTCGCCAAGGCTACTATGGCTACACCTTC	CASSSGVRQGYYGYTF
NA	TRBV6-5	NA	TRBJ1-2	TGTGCCAGCAGTTACTCGGCCCAAAACTATGGCTACACCTTC	CASSYSAQNYGYTF
NA	TRBV19	NA	TRBJ1-2	TGTGCCAGTAAACCAGCGGGGGGCAGCACCTTC	CASKPAGGSTF
TRBD1	TRBV7-9	many	TRBJ2-7	TGTGCCAGCAGCTTTACGGGACAGGGCAGGTCCTACGAGCAGTACTTC	CASSFTGQGRSYEQYF
TRBD1	TRBV10-3	many	TRBJ1-2	TGTGCCATCAGTGACGGTGGACAGGGCTACTATGGCTACACCTTC	CAISDGGQGYYGYTF
TRBD1	TRBV2	many	TRBJ2-7	TGTGCCAGCAACAGGGGGTCCTACGAGCAGTACTTC	CASNRGSYEQYF
TRBD2	TRBV6-6	few	TRBJ2-5	TGTGCCAGCAGTGAGGGGGGACTAGCGGGGGATCAAGAGACCCAGTACTTC	CASSEGGLAGDQETQYF
TRBD1	TRBV12-3/TRBV12-4	NA	TRBJ1-4	TGTGCCAGCAGTTCAATACCGGGACAGATGAATGAAAAACTGTTTTTT	CASSSIPGQMNEKLFF
TRBD1	TRBV20-1	few	TRBJ2-7	TGCAGTGCTAGACCACCCCGGGACAGGGCCACCTACGAGCAGTACTTC	CSARPPRDRATYEQYF
NA	TRBV7-9	many	TRBJ2-5	TGTGCCAGCAGCTTAGAGATTCTCGGTGAGACCCAGTACTTC	CASSLEILGETQYF
TRBD1	TRBV7-2	many	TRBJ1-2	TGTGCCAGCAGCCGCGGACAGGTGCTCGCTAACTATGGCTACACCTTC	CASSRGQVLANYGYTF
NA	TRBV19	many	TRBJ1-1	TGTGCCAGTAGTACCCGGACAGCCATGAACACTGAAGCTTTCTTT	CASSTRTAMNTEAFF
NA	TRBV4-1	NA	TRBJ1-4	TGCGCCAGCAGCCAAGTCTATGGGGTTTGGGGTGAAAAACTGTTTTTT	CASSQVYGVWGEKLFF
TRBD1	TRBV2	many	TRBJ2-7	TGTGCCAGCAAGGAGGCAGGGGGATCCTACGAGCAGTACTTC	CASKEAGGSYEQYF
NA	TRBV10-3	NA	TRBJ1-5	TGTGCCATCACAGAGGGGATGTCACCCCAGCATTTT	CAITEGMSPQHF
NA	TRBV25-1	NA	TRBJ2-1	TGTGCCAGCAGTGAAGATCTTGGGGTATACAATGAGCAGTTCTTC	CASSEDLGVYNEQFF
NA	TRBV6-1	NA	TRBJ1-5	TGTGCCAGCAGTGAAGCGGCGGGTGGTGGCAATCAGCCCCAGCATTTT	CASSEAAGGGNQPQHF
TRBD2	TRBV9	NA	TRBJ2-7	TGTGCCAGCAGCGTAGAAGGGACTAGTGCCTACGAGCAGTACTTC	CASSVEGTSAYEQYF
NA	TRBV6-1	many	TRBJ1-2	TGTGCCAGCAGTGAAGCGAACAGTAACTATGGCTACACCTTC	CASSEANSNYGYTF
NA	TRBV10-2	many	TRBJ1-1	TGCGCCAGCAGTGAGTCCAGGGCTAGAACTGAAGCTTTCTTT	CASSESRARTEAFF
NA	TRBV4-1	few	TRBJ1-5	TGCGCCAGCAGCCAAGGAGAAGGGAAAGGCCGCAATCAGCCCCAGCATTTT	CASSQGEGKGRNQPQHF
NA	TRBV9	many	TRBJ1-6	TGTGCCAGCAGCGTAGAGGCAGGGGAAGGTTCACCCCTCCACTTT	CASSVEAGEGSPLHF